This T cell receptor beta chain originates from a study of somatic mutations in cytotoxic T cells in rheumatoid arthritis. The study, taken as a whole, reports: Slight TRBV07 underrepresentation in rheumatoid arthritis patients went unadjusted for multiple comparisons. Relative to age-matched healthy controls, rheumatoid arthritis patients did not differ significantly in CD8+ T-cell clonality.

Generated by immunoSEQ multiplex PCR, the TCRdb table keeps only in-frame clones and is missing some. This sample carries 8,500 to 13,000 clones, about 70% of them seen once, and the ten largest clones take roughly 35%. Regarding this clone: Its antigen is still unknown.

V gave up 2 bases and J gave up 3 bases, with 7 bases separating them. The germline CDR1 and CDR2 sequences are LNHNV and YYDKDF (reference sequence). The CDR3 covers 14 residues. The specimen sequenced was CD8+ T cells sorted from blood. The sequence was obtained from a man aged 60 to 75 in good health. This chain joins TRBV15 and TRBJ1-4, with D perhaps matching TRBD1 (5 bases). The CDR3 reads CATSRKTANEKLFF. The DNA for the CDR3 is TGTGCCACCAGCAGAAAGACAGCTAATGAAAAACTGTTTTTT.